This entry lists 28 T cell receptor beta chains sequenced from one sample in a study of spatial heterogeneity in lung cancer (dated by TCRdb to the late 2010s). Explained via the paper, the time point label denotes: blood at routine non-recurrence follow-up after resection. The method was 5' RACE. Sequenced using a NextSeq 500. The public reads were quality trimmed at Q25 with fastp and then assembled into clones with MiXCR by TCRdb, keeping productive beta chains. Rows with a matching CDR3 protein are joined into one entry that keeps the most common DNA and genes. The sample includes 100,000 to 120,000 distinct CDR3 sequences, with roughly 10% observed a single time. Of the sample, less than 25% falls within the top ten clones. The sample consisted of PBMCs, taken at follow-up. The receptors shown here come from a female donor with early-stage non-small cell lung cancer.

This clonotype was counted only a few times. The chain combines TRBV6-5 with TRBJ1-4; D unclear. Germline V gene lookup returns CDR1 MNHEY and CDR2 SVGAGI. The CDR3 spans 13 residues. V dropped 5 bases and J dropped 3 bases, with 7 bases sitting between them. CDR3 amino acids: CASSRLSNEKLFF. The CDR3 coding sequence is TGTGCCAGCAGTAGACTTTCTAATGAAAAACTGTTTTTT.

V usage is TRBV5-1 and J usage is TRBJ2-1; 8 bases are a match to TRBD2. The CDR3 has 13 residues. The trim removed 3 bases at V and 7 bases at J, leaving 3 bases unmatched. CDR1 SGHRS and CDR2 YFSETQ come from the germline V gene. The CDR3 reads CASSWSGSNEQFF. In DNA, the CDR3 is TGCGCCAGCAGCTGGAGCGGGAGTAATGAGCAGTTCTTC.

This chain joins TRBV27 and TRBJ2-5; D is undetermined. Germline CDR1 is MNHEY and CDR2 is SMNVEV (reference sequence). CDR3 length: 12 amino acids. Trimming removed 7 bases from V and 1 base from J, with 7 bases in between. The CDR3 DNA reads TGTGCCAGCATCCTTCCCCAAGAGACCCAGTACTTC. Translated: CASILPQETQYF.

Many counts were recorded for this clonotype. The chain has TRBV11-2 and TRBJ2-3; TRBD1 aligns across 12 bases. CDR3 length: 15 amino acids. J lost 5 bases, V lost 5 bases, and 5 bases had no gene match. Per the germline V gene, CDR1 is SGHAT and CDR2 is FQNNGV. For the CDR3, the DNA is TGTGCCAGCAGCATGGGACAGGGGGCCGGAGATACGCAGTATTTT. It codes for CASSMGQGAGDTQYF.

The gene calls are TRBV6-6 and TRBJ2-3; TRBD2 agrees at 15 bases. This CDR3 has 17 residues. Germline assignment: CDR1 MNHNY and CDR2 SVGAGI (reference sequence). V shed 5 bases, J shed 4 bases, and the junction held 7 bases outside the gene matches. CDR3 sequence reads: CASSGLAGGKAADTQYF. Written as DNA, the CDR3 is TGTGCCAGCAGTGGACTAGCGGGAGGGAAGGCAGCAGATACGCAGTATTTT.

The sample holds many counts of this clonotype. CDR3 sequence: CASSLIGGGETQYF. The CDR3 nucleotides are TGCGCCAGCAGCTTAATCGGGGGAGGAGAGACCCAGTACTTC. This chain connects TRBV5-1 to TRBJ2-5, with a possible D match to TRBD2 (6 bases). Trimming pared 2 bases from V and 4 bases from J, leaving 12 bases between. In germline, CDR1 is SGHRS, CDR2 YFSETQ. The CDR3 is 14 residues long.

This rearrangement joins TRBV12-3 or TRBV12-4 to TRBJ2-7; possible D gene TRBD2, 5 bases. This CDR3 is built from 13 residues. Trimming cost V 2 bases and J 7 bases, with 12 bases left between them. CDR3 bases: TGTGCCAGCAGTTTATTGGGAGTCTCGGAGCAGTACGTC. This translates into CASSLLGVSEQYV.

About this clonotype itself: One base away lies a much larger clone, so this may be a sequencing read error. The chain carries TRBV10-3 and TRBJ2-1, with TRBD2 identical over 8 bases. Germline-derived CDR1 and CDR2 are ENHRY and SYGVKD. The CDR3 spans 15 residues. J gave up 5 bases and V 10 bases, and 13 bases lay outside the gene matches. The CDR3 coding sequence is TGTGCCAGTGAAACCGGGACTAGATTAGACAATGAGCAGTTCTTC. The encoded protein is CASETGTRLDNEQFF.

This clonotype was counted between two and nine times. The V and J genes are TRBV10-2 and TRBJ1-1; D unclear. Trimming removed 9 bases at V and 1 base at J, with 9 bases between. The CDR3 consists of 12 residues. Germline V CDR1 and CDR2: WSHSY, SAAADI. CDR3 residues: CASKIANTEAFF. Here the CDR3 DNA reads TGCGCCAGTAAGATAGCGAACACTGAAGCTTTCTTT.

This clonotype was detected ten times or more. V and J are TRBV9 and TRBJ2-1, with TRBD2 matching 12 bases. This CDR3 region has 15 residues. In germline, CDR1 is SGDLS, CDR2 YYNGEE. J gave up 6 bases and V 0 bases, and 1 base lay outside the gene matches. The CDR3 sequence: CASSVASGRGNEQFF. In nucleotides, the CDR3 is TGTGCCAGCAGCGTAGCTAGCGGGAGGGGCAATGAGCAGTTCTTC.

The CDR3, as DNA: TGCGCCAGCAGCCAAGCGGCAGGGGTGTCCGAAAAACTGTTTTTT. It codes for CASSQAAGVSEKLFF. The chain uses TRBV4-3 and TRBJ1-4, with TRBD1 as a possible D gene (6 bases). Germline V CDR1 and CDR2: LGHNA, YSLEER. Trimming stripped 1 base from V and 8 bases from J, with 14 bases between. This CDR3 spans 15 amino acids.

The V and J genes are TRBV12-3 or TRBV12-4 and TRBJ2-2; no clear D. The germline V and J ends were trimmed by 1 base and 0 bases, with 6 bases remaining between them. The CDR3 has 15 residues. This chain's CDR3 is CASSLGAPNTGELFF. CDR3 nucleotide sequence: TGTGCCAGCAGTTTAGGCGCCCCGAACACCGGGGAGCTGTTTTTT.

The chain has TRBV12-3 or TRBV12-4 and TRBJ2-7; D unclear. V was clipped by 4 bases and J by 2 bases, with 6 bases between them. The CDR3 spans 12 residues. The CDR3 spells CASSSQTYEQYF. CDR3 nucleotide sequence: TGTGCCAGCAGTTCCCAGACCTACGAGCAGTACTTC.

This chain links TRBV3-1 with TRBJ2-5; D unclear. Germline V CDR1 and CDR2: LGHDT, YNNKEL (reference sequence). The CDR3 has 12 residues. V dropped 1 base and J dropped 5 bases, with 5 bases sitting between them. Here the CDR3 reads CASSQGSETQYF. The CDR3 DNA reads TGTGCCAGCAGCCAAGGTTCGGAGACCCAGTACTTC.

The J gene is TRBJ2-1, the V gene TRBV20-1; D is unresolved. CDR1 and CDR2 from the germline V gene are DFQATT and SNEGSKA (reference sequence). The length of the CDR3 is 15 residues. V shed 1 base and J shed 1 base, with 11 bases lying between them. The CDR3 sequence: CSARVRPGSYNEQFF. In nucleotides, the CDR3 is TGCAGTGCTAGAGTTCGCCCTGGGTCCTACAATGAGCAGTTCTTC.

A few counts support this clonotype. The DNA for the CDR3 is TGTGCCAGCAGCCTACAGGGGGCCGGGAACCAAGAGACCCAGTACTTC. Its protein is CASSLQGAGNQETQYF. This rearrangement joins TRBV28 to TRBJ2-5, with 9 bases identical to TRBD1. There are 16 residues in the CDR3. Trimming took 6 bases from V and 0 from J; bases not matched to a gene: 8. CDR1 is MDHEN and CDR2 is SYDVKM in the germline V gene. Full variable domain (remainder filled in from reference TRBV28 and TRBJ2-5): DVKVTQSSRYLVKRTGEKVFLECVQDMDHENMFWYRQDPGLGLRLIYFSYDVKMKEKGDIPEGYSVSREKKERFSLILESASTNQTSMYLCASSLQGAGNQETQYFGPGTRLLVL.

This clonotype was seen only a few times. The rearrangement joins TRBV28 to TRBJ2-3, with unresolved D. Germline CDR1 reads MDHEN; CDR2 reads SYDVKM. The ends were cut back, 8 bases at V and 0 bases at J, with 6 bases in the middle. This CDR3 is built from 12 residues. In DNA form, the CDR3 reads TGTGCCAGCGGTTCTAGCACAGATACGCAGTATTTT. Its translation is CASGSSTDTQYF. Combining the CDR3 with reference TRBV28 and TRBJ2-3 gives the whole variable domain DVKVTQSSRYLVKRTGEKVFLECVQDMDHENMFWYRQDPGLGLRLIYFSYDVKMKEKGDIPEGYSVSREKKERFSLILESASTNQTSMYLCASGSSTDTQYFGPGTRLTVL.

This chain's CDR3 is CASSLGLQNTGELFF. As DNA, the CDR3 is TGCGCCAGCAGCTTGGGCCTCCAGAACACCGGGGAGCTGTTTTTT. This rearrangement joins TRBV5-1 to TRBJ2-2; D ambiguous. V lost 0 bases and J 1 base, leaving 7 bases between the germline ends. There are 15 residues in the CDR3. Per the germline V gene, CDR1 is SGHRS and CDR2 is YFSETQ.

The V and J genes are TRBV5-1 and TRBJ1-4, with D tentatively TRBD1 (6 bases). The CDR3 spans 15 residues. The V end was cut by 1 base, the J end by 2 bases, with 9 bases between. Germline V gives CDR1 SGHRS, CDR2 YFSETQ. The CDR3: CASSLSGETNEKLFF. The CDR3 coding sequence is TGCGCCAGCAGCTTGTCAGGGGAGACTAATGAAAAACTGTTTTTT. The full variable domain, completed using reference TRBV5-1 and TRBJ1-4, is KAGVTQTPRYLIKTRGQQVTLSCSPISGHRSVSWYQQTPGQGLQFLFEYFSETQRNKGNFPGRFSGRQFSNSRSEMNVSTLELGDSALYLCASSLSGETNEKLFFGSGTQLSVL.

This clonotype appeared many times. This chain joins TRBV7-2 and TRBJ1-5; 8 bases line up with TRBD1. The V and J ends lost 1 base and 7 bases, in that order; junction bases with no gene match: 6. Germline V gives CDR1 SGHTA, CDR2 FQGNSA. This CDR3 contains 15 residues. The CDR3 DNA reads as TGTGCCAGCAGCTTAGTGGGGACAGGCGGACAGCCCCAGCATTTT. It specifies CASSLVGTGGQPQHF.

There are a few counts of this clonotype. The genes are TRBV18 and TRBJ2-2, with D perhaps TRBD1 (6 bases). The germline CDR1 and CDR2 sequences are KGHSH and LQKENI. V was cut by 8 bases and J by 1 base, with 23 bases left in between. The length of the CDR3 is 18 residues. CDR3: CASKVGTRTIWNTGELFF. CDR3 coding DNA: TGTGCCAGCAAAGTGGGGACACGGACGATATGGAACACCGGGGAGCTGTTTTTT.

This clonotype occurred many times. J is TRBJ2-5 and V is TRBV11-2, with 11 bases lining up with TRBD2. CDR3 length: 17 amino acids. With V trimmed by 0 bases and J by 6 bases, 9 bases remained unmatched. Per the germline V gene, CDR1 is SGHAT and CDR2 is FQNNGV. The CDR3 coding sequence is TGTGCCAGCAGCTTAGATTCAGCTACTAGCGGGAGTAAGACCCAGTACTTC. Encoded protein: CASSLDSATSGSKTQYF.

This clonotype was recorded a few times. The rearrangement joins TRBV5-6 to TRBJ1-6, with 9 bases lining up with TRBD1. The V and J ends lost 4 bases and 3 bases, in that order; junction bases with no gene match: 11. The CDR3 runs to 18 residues. Germline V lookup: CDR1 SGHDT, CDR2 YYEEEE. This CDR3 reads CASSPRFTGGNYNSPLHF. The DNA of the CDR3 is TGTGCCAGCAGCCCGCGGTTTACAGGGGGCAACTATAATTCACCCCTCCACTTT.

The V gene is TRBV19, the J gene TRBJ2-3; possibly TRBD2 for D (6 bases). Per germline, CDR1 LNHDA and CDR2 SQIVND (reference sequence). The CDR3 totals 15 residues. Trimming took 6 bases from V and 1 from J, leaving 14 bases between them. Written as DNA, the CDR3 is TGTGCCAGTAGCCGGGACTCGGTAGGCACAGATACGCAGTATTTT. Protein sequence: CASSRDSVGTDTQYF.

The table lists this clonotype with a few counts. V is TRBV28 and J is TRBJ2-3, with D possibly matching TRBD1 (6 bases). This CDR3 spans 15 amino acids. Germline V CDR1 and CDR2: MDHEN, SYDVKM. Trimming took 4 bases from V and 5 from J, leaving 16 bases between them. The CDR3 region is CASSSHRTGRDTQYF. The CDR3 region has the DNA TGTGCCAGCAGTTCGCACCGAACAGGGAGAGATACGCAGTATTTT.

Ten or more counts support this clonotype. The V and J genes are TRBV27 and TRBJ2-6; tentative D call: TRBD1 (5 bases). Germline lookup yields CDR1 MNHEY and CDR2 SMNVEV (reference sequence). The length of the CDR3 is 16 residues. V lost 5 bases, J lost 0 bases, and 11 bases lay in between. The CDR3 spells CASSTGPASGANVLTF. Here the CDR3 DNA reads TGTGCCAGCAGTACAGGACCGGCCTCTGGGGCCAACGTCCTGACTTTC.

The chain links TRBV28 to TRBJ1-5; 7 nucleotides agree with TRBD1. In germline, CDR1 is MDHEN, CDR2 SYDVKM. Unmatched junction bases numbered 4, after V lost 6 bases and J lost 2 bases. CDR3 length: 14 residues. DNA for the CDR3: TGTGCCAGCAGGGGAGGACAGGGCAATCAGCCCCAGCATTTT. Translating it yields CASRGGQGNQPQHF.

This clonotype has a count of ten or more. This sequence joins TRBV12-3 or TRBV12-4 and TRBJ1-5; D remains ambiguous. This CDR3 spans 15 amino acids. Trimming took off 7 bases at V and 0 bases at J, with 13 bases between the two ends. The CDR3 spells CASKSGTYSNQPQHF. The DNA of the CDR3 is TGTGCCAGCAAGTCTGGCACTTATAGCAATCAGCCCCAGCATTTT.